This TCR beta chain was sequenced in a study of control samples from healthy donors and cancer patients. CDR1 is SGHAT, CDR2 FQNNGV, per germline. CDR3 length: 14 residues. Profiling relied on immunoSEQ multiplex PCR, and the TCRdb table lists in-frame clones only, not all of them. Among 150,000 or so clones listed, 90% to 95% were seen once. Worth noting for this clone: The junction departs from the called germline gene at one end, perhaps through a read error.

V is TRBV11-2 and J is TRBJ1-6; D not certain. Sequenced: PBMCs. This receptor was taken from a man aged 55 to 70 with colorectal cancer. The CDR3 here is CASSLSLFDSPLHF. CDR3 in DNA: TGTGCCAGCAGCTTGAGTCTGTTCGATTCGCCCCTCCACTTT.